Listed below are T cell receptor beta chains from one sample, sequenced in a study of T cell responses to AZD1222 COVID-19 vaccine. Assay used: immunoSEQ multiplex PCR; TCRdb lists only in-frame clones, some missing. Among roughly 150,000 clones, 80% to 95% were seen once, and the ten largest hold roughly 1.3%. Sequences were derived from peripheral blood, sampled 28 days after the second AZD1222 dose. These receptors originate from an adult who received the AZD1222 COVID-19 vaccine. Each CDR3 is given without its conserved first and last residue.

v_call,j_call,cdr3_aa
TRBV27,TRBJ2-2,ASSLSGALNTGELF
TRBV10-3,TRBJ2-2,AISELGQLNTGELF
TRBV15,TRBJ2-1,ATSRDRAGGSNEQF
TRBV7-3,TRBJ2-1,ASRRGRGVDYNEQF
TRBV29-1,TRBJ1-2,SVLDRGPSGYT
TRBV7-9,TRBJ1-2,ASSLAFGGKQYKLYGYT
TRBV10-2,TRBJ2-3,ASSDPGGRSAGDTQY
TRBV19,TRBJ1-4,ASSPSGEKLF
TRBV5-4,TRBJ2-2,ASSRGNKDTGELF
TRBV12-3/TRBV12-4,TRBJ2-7,ASSLAMYEQY
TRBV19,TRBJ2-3,ASKAGLEQY
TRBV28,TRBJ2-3,ASGKSSSGTDTQY
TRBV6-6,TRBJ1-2,ASSYAPSSGYT
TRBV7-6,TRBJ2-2,ASSLSGGTYTGELF
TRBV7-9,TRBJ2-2,ARTGLAGITGELF
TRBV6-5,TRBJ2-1,ASSNRDRATNEQF
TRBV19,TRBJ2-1,ASSSRGSSYNEQF
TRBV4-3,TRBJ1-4,ASSQDRVEKLF
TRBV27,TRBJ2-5,ASSFRQQETQY
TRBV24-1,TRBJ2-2,ATSGDSGTANTGELF
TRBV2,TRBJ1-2,ASSEDRNYGYT
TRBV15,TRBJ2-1,ATSRAPPTGGIYNEQF